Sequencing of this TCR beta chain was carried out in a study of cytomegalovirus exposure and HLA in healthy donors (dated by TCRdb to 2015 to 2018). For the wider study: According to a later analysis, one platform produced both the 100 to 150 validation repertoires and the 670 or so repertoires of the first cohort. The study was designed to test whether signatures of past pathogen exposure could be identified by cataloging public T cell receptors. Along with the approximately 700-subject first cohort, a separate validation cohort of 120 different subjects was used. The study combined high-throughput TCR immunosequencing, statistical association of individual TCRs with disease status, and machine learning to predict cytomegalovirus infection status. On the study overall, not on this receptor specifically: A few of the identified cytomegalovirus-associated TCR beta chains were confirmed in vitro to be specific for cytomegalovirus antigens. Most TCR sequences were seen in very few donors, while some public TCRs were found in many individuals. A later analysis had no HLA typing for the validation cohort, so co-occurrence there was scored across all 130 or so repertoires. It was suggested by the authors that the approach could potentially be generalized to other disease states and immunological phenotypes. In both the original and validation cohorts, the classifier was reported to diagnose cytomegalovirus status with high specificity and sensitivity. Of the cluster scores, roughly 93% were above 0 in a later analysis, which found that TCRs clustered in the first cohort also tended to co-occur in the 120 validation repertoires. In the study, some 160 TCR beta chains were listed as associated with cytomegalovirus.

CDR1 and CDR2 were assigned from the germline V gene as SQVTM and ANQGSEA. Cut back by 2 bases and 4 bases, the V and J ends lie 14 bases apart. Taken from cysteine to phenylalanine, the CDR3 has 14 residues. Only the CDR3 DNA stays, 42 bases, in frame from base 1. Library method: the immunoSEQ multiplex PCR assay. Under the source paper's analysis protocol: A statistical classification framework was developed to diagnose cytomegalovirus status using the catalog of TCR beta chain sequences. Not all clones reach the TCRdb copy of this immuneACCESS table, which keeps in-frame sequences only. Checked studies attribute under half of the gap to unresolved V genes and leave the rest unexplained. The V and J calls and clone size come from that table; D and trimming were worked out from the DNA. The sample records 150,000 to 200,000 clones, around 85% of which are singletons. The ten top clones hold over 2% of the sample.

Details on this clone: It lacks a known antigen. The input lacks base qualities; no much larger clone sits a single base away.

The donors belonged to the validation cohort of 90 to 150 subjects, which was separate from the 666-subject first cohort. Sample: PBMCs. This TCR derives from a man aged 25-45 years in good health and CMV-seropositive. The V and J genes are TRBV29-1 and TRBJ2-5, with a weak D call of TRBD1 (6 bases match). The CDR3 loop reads CSVERQGMLETQYF. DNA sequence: TGCAGCGTTGAACGGCAGGGGATGTTAGAGACCCAGTACTTC.